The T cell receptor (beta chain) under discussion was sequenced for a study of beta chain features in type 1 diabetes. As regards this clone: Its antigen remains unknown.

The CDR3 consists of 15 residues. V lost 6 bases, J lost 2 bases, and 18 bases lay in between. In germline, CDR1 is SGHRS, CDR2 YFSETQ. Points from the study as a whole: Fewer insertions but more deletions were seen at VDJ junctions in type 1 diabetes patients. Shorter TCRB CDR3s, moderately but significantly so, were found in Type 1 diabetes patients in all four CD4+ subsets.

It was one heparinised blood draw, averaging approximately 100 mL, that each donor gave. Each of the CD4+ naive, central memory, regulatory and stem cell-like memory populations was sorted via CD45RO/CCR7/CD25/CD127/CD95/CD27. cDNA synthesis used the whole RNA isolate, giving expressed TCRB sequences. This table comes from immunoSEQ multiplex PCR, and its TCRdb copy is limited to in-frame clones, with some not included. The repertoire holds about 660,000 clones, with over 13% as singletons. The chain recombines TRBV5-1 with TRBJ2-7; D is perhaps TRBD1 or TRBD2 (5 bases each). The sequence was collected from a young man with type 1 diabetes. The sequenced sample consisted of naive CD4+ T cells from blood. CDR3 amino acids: CASTETGTAAYEQYF. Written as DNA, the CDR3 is TGCGCCAGCACCGAAACTGGGACGGCCGCCTACGAGCAGTACTTC. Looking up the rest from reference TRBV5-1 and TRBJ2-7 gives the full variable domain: KAGVTQTPRYLIKTRGQQVTLSCSPISGHRSVSWYQQTPGQGLQFLFEYFSETQRNKGNFPGRFSGRQFSNSRSEMNVSTLELGDSALYLCASTETGTAAYEQYFGPGTRLTVT.